A selection of T cell receptor beta chains follows, all from one sample in a study of cytotoxic CD8 clonotypes in ibrutinib-treated CLL. Clones were read by immunoSEQ multiplex PCR, and TCRdb kept only the in-frame ones, dropping some. The table includes fewer than 400,000 clones, roughly 70% detected once. Sample: PBMCs, taken after 36 months of ibrutinib treatment. The receptors derive from a human donor with chronic lymphocytic leukemia. The CDR3 runs from the conserved cysteine through the conserved F or W. D genes are given only for firm matches. Clone size is given for some rows only: seen once, a few or many times, or a class if the clone is expanded.

d_gene | j_gene | abundance | v_gene | CDR3aa | CDR3nt
. | TRBJ2-7 | . | TRBV6-6 | CASMERSSYEQYF | TGTGCCAGCATGGAGAGGAGCTCCTACGAGCAGTACTTC
TRBD1 | TRBJ1-2 | . | TRBV5-1 | CATRTGGEAFYGYTF | TGCGCCACCCGGACAGGGGGCGAGGCCTTCTATGGCTACACCTTC
TRBD1 | TRBJ2-7 | . | TRBV7-2 | CASSYIQGASYEQYF | TGTGCCAGCAGCTACATCCAGGGGGCGAGCTACGAGCAGTACTTC
TRBD2 | TRBJ2-2 | . | TRBV5-1 | CASSLELAGDPNTGELFF | TGCGCCAGCAGCTTGGAACTAGCGGGAGATCCGAACACCGGGGAGCTGTTTTTT
TRBD1 | TRBJ2-2 | few | TRBV4-1 | CASSQAQGAAGELFF | TGCGCCAGCAGCCAAGCTCAGGGGGCCGCCGGGGAGCTGTTTTTT
. | TRBJ2-3 | . | TRBV2 | CASSDPRPRVADTQYF | TGTGCCAGCAGTGACCCTCGCCCAAGGGTTGCGGATACGCAGTATTTT
. | TRBJ1-4 | . | TRBV7-6 | CASSSRHATNEKLFF | TGTGCCAGCAGTTCACGGCATGCAACTAATGAAAAACTGTTTTTT
. | TRBJ2-3 | . | TRBV19 | CASSPRRGDTQYF | TGTGCCAGTAGCCCGAGGAGGGGAGATACGCAGTATTTT
. | TRBJ2-7 | once | TRBV7-8 | CASSLAEIGDYEQYF | TGTGCCAGCAGCTTAGCGGAGATAGGGGACTACGAGCAGTACTTC
. | TRBJ2-3 | few | TRBV7-8 | CASSTSTDTQYF | TGTGCCAGCAGCACAAGCACAGATACGCAGTATTTT
. | TRBJ1-1 | . | TRBV5-1 | CASSLVHRATTEAFF | TGCGCCAGCAGCTTGGTCCACAGGGCGACCACTGAAGCTTTCTTT
TRBD1 | TRBJ2-7 | . | TRBV5-1 | CASSFRTGGGYEQYF | TGCGCCAGCAGCTTCAGAACAGGGGGCGGCTACGAGCAGTACTTC
. | TRBJ1-5 | few | TRBV19 | CASSIKVGSNQPQHF | TGTGCCAGTAGTATAAAGGTGGGTAGCAATCAGCCCCAGCATTTT
. | TRBJ2-7 | . | TRBV29-1 | CSVEGTDTYEQYF | TGCAGCGTTGAGGGGACTGACACCTACGAGCAGTACTTC
. | TRBJ1-2 | . | TRBV4-3 | CASSQRQPGYGYTF | TGCGCCAGCAGCCAACGACAGCCGGGGTATGGCTACACCTTC
TRBD2 | TRBJ2-2 | few | TRBV11-2 | CASSPIAGVTGELFF | TGTGCCAGCAGCCCCATAGCGGGGGTGACCGGGGAGCTGTTTTTT
TRBD1 | TRBJ2-6 | . | TRBV7-2 | CASSQGQGFHSGANVLTF | TGTGCCAGCAGCCAAGGACAGGGGTTTCACTCTGGGGCCAACGTCCTGACTTTC
. | TRBJ2-3 | . | TRBV6-5 | CASSMRDFTDTQYF | TGTGCCAGCAGTATGCGGGACTTCACAGATACGCAGTATTTT
TRBD1 | TRBJ1-2 | . | TRBV25-1 | CASTSDRVWGYTF | TGTGCCAGCACCTCGGACAGGGTATGGGGCTACACCTTC
TRBD1 | TRBJ1-2 | . | TRBV5-1 | CASSSRTDRGDGYTF | TGCGCCAGCAGCTCCCGGACGGACAGGGGTGACGGCTACACCTTC
. | TRBJ2-7 | . | TRBV29-1 | CSVEVAGRGYEQYF | TGCAGCGTTGAAGTTGCAGGCCGAGGGTACGAGCAGTACTTC
. | TRBJ2-3 | . | TRBV13 | CASSGVAASTDTQYF | TGTGCCAGCAGTGGAGTAGCGGCTAGCACAGATACGCAGTATTTT
TRBD1 | TRBJ2-5 | . | TRBV11-2 | CASSSWKDRRYQETQYF | TGTGCCAGCAGCTCTTGGAAGGACAGGCGGTACCAAGAGACCCAGTACTTC
TRBD1 | TRBJ1-1 | . | TRBV6-1 | CASRDRANTEAFF | TGTGCCAGCAGGGACAGGGCGAACACTGAAGCTTTCTTT
TRBD1 | TRBJ2-7 | . | TRBV6-1 | CATRDSYEQYF | TGTGCCACCCGGGACAGCTACGAGCAGTACTTC
. | TRBJ2-5 | few | TRBV5-8 | CASSLGQGRRETQYF | TGTGCCAGCAGCTTGGGGCAGGGGCGGAGAGAGACCCAGTACTTC
TRBD1 | TRBJ2-7 | . | TRBV29-1 | CSVAGGRSYEQYF | TGCAGCGTTGCAGGGGGAAGATCCTACGAGCAGTACTTC
. | TRBJ2-7 | . | TRBV13 | CASKMTRRGDYEQYF | TGTGCCAGCAAAATGACCCGTCGAGGGGACTACGAGCAGTACTTC
TRBD1 | TRBJ2-1 | . | TRBV5-1 | CASSMTGSYNEQFF | TGCGCCAGCAGCATGACAGGGTCCTACAATGAGCAGTTCTTC